The present T cell receptor beta chain was sequenced within a study of human T cells and chemical hapten exposure (dated by TCRdb to the early 2020s). Background on the whole study: For sensitization, 2% DPC in acetone was applied to a roughly 2 cm by roughly 2 cm area of upper inner arm skin. Patients additionally received weekly therapeutic DPC doses to the scalp throughout the roughly 25-week study period. In alopecia patients, the study followed how the peripheral blood TCR repertoire changed in vivo over primary and secondary sensitization to diphenylcyclopropenone (DPC), a hapten. Libraries were pooled for sequencing, and per-sample TCR yields varied mainly because of small differences in library volumes within the pool. Patch testing was done on the upper back using Finn chambers containing 0.01% DPC, and results were scored after 6 days according to International Contact Dermatitis Research Group standards. Nearly 30 alopecia patients gave blood for TCR sequencing at one to four time points (pre-sensitization, 2, 6 and 24 weeks). The mostly female patient cohort included alopecia areata with under or over 50% scalp involvement, alopecia totalis and alopecia universalis. Blood samples were taken from patients before sensitization (week 0) and then at 2, 6 and about 24 weeks after DPC sensitization. General study outcomes and caveats: The number of PT1 expanded TCRs positively correlated with patch test score, significant at thresholds 8, 16 and 32 but not 4. All patients had alopecia, a presumed autoimmune disease, so their immune response might differ from that of healthy individuals. No change with DPC sensitization was found in the number of TCRs above 1 in 1000 frequency, and no evidence of global repertoire structure alterations was found. Repeated subsampling changed both the strength of the expansion versus patch-test correlation and the threshold at which the correlation became significant. Compared with pre-sensitization or healthy control sets, expanded TCRs formed significantly more large CDR3 similarity clusters, which is consistent with antigen-driven responses.

CDR1 and CDR2 (MRHNA, SNTAGT) derive from the germline V gene. The junction shows trimming of 5 bases on V and 8 bases on J, and the gene matches do not reach 6 bases of it. The CDR3 goes from the cysteine to the phenylalanine over 14 residues. Just the 42-base CDR3 DNA is kept, in frame starting at base 1. In light of the paper, this sample's time point label describes: pre-sensitization, week 0. The sample's treatment or condition label is to be understood as: therapeutic diphenylcyclopropenone sensitization with weekly scalp DPC. At every patch-test visit, the blood draw took place before the patch test was put on. Patients were eligible if aged 18 to 70, diagnosed with alopecia and judged suitable for DPC therapy, and pregnant patients were excluded. Total RNA was extracted from unfractionated whole blood collected in Tempus Blood RNA tubes. The library was built by means of RACE. Sequencer: NextSeq 500. During library preparation, unique molecular identifiers were attached to individual cDNA molecules so that TCRs could be counted quantitatively and reproducibly. For every blood RNA sample, sequencing covered both the TCR alpha and TCR beta chains. The study's processing was this. The median number of TCRs per sample was around 96,000, ranging from about 20,000 to 700,000. The Decombinator software suite was used to annotate the V, J and CDR3 of the TCR reads. For the PS versus PT1 abundance plots, all samples were subsampled to the same number of TCRs (28,000). TCRs were defined as expanded if absent before sensitization and observed at least eight times at the 2-week time point. TCRdb handled the public reads itself, with Q25 trimming in fastp and clone calling in MiXCR, and kept productive beta chains. CDR3 protein sequences are deduplicated, and each keeps its most common genes and DNA. These V and J calls originate from TCRdb's pipeline instead of the authors' own analysis. For this sample the table gives fewer than 350,000 distinct CDR3 sequences, of which roughly 8% were detected only once. The ten largest clones capture 1.2% of the sample.

This clonotype has a handful of counts. Its antigen specificity is not known. Per-nucleotide qualities are absent, and no much larger clonotype sits a single base away. The starting material was whole blood, obtained in connection with sensitization to the hapten diphenylcyclopropenone (DPC). The receptor chain draws on TRBV6-4 and TRBJ2-1, with TRBD2 identical over 10 junction bases. The sequence derives from a young man with alopecia areata. Some clones in this sample may be carry-over from other donors' samples. The nucleotides read TGTGCCAGCAGTACCAGCGGGGGGGCCTATGAGCAGTTCTTC. Translation gives CASSTSGGAYEQFF.